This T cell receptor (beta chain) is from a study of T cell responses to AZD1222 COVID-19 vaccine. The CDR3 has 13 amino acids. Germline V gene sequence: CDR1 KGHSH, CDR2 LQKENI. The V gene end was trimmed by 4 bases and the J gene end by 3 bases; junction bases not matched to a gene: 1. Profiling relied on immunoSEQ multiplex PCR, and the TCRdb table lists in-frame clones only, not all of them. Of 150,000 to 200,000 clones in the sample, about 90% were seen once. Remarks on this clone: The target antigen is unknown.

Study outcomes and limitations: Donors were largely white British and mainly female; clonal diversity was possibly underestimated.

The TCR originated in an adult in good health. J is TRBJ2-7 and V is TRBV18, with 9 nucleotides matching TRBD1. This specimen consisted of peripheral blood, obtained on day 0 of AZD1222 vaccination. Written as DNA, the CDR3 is TGTGCCAGCTCACAGGGACAGGGCTACGAGCAGTACTTC. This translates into CASSQGQGYEQYF. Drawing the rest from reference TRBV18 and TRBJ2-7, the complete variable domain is NAGVMQNPRHLVRRRGQEARLRCSPMKGHSHVYWYRQLPEEGLKFMVYLQKENIIDESGMPKERFSAEFPKEGPSILRIQQVVRGDSAAYFCASSQGQGYEQYFGPGTRLTVT.